What follows are 14 T cell receptor beta chains derived from one specimen sequenced in a study of long-term antiretroviral therapy in people with HIV. Running of the v3.0 immunoSEQ assay took place at survey level. Here immunoSEQ multiplex PCR was the method, and the copy in TCRdb shows in-frame clones only, minus some. Here the sample spans approximately 18,000 clones, 91% being singletons. This specimen was unsorted PBMCs, taken 3 years after starting antiretroviral therapy. These receptors originate from a man aged 50 or older with HIV.

V and J are TRBV15 and TRBJ1-2, with D uncertain. This CDR3 comprises 11 residues. Germline CDR1 and CDR2: LNHNV and YYDKDF (reference sequence). Trimming stripped 0 bases from V and 6 bases from J, with 2 bases between. CDR3 in amino acids: CATSRDDGYTF. The CDR3 region has the DNA TGTGCCACCAGCAGAGATGATGGCTACACCTTC.

The genes are TRBV7-9 and TRBJ2-2; unclear D gene. This CDR3 comprises 14 residues. Trimming left V 0 bases short and J 4 bases short, with 6 bases between. Germline lookup yields CDR1 SEHNR and CDR2 FQNEAQ (reference sequence). CDR3 in amino acids: CASSLAAGTGELFF. CDR3 sequence (DNA): TGTGCCAGCAGCTTAGCAGCCGGCACCGGGGAGCTGTTTTTT.

The J gene is TRBJ2-1, the V gene TRBV21-1; the D segment call TRBD1 is taken from the table without a DNA check. TRBV21-1 is shown as a pseudogene. The CDR3 sequence is 17 residues long. The CDR3 loop is CASRPSDRPSSYNEQFF. The CDR3 DNA sequence: TGTGCCAGCAGACCTTCTGACAGACCCAGCTCCTACAATGAGCAGTTCTTC.

This rearrangement joins TRBV15 to TRBJ1-5; 9 positions agree with TRBD1. The germline V gene encodes CDR1 LNHNV and CDR2 YYDKDF (reference sequence). The CDR3 length is 19 residues. V dropped 4 bases and J dropped 0; count of bases not matched to a gene: 13. The CDR3 here is CATSTNPGQGKFSNQPQHF. The CDR3 nucleotides read TGTGCCACCAGCACCAATCCGGGACAGGGAAAATTTAGCAATCAGCCCCAGCATTTT.

This chain connects TRBV9 to TRBJ1-1, with D tentatively TRBD1 (5 bases). Trimming cost V 1 base and J 4 bases, with 11 bases left between them. Germline CDR1 is SGDLS and CDR2 is YYNGEE. The CDR3 runs 14 residues. CDR3 coding DNA: TGTGCCAGCAGCGTAAACACGGGGGGCACTGAAGCTTTCTTT. Encoded protein: CASSVNTGGTEAFF.

This sequence joins TRBV5-6 and TRBJ2-1; 14 bases are shared with TRBD2. V was pared by 0 bases and J by 7 bases, with 12 bases of the junction left unmatched. This CDR3 is 19 amino acids long. From germline, CDR1 is SGHDT and CDR2 YYEEEE. Here the CDR3 DNA reads TGTGCCAGCAGCTTGGCCGCCAGCCGACTAGCGGGGGGGCATAATGAGCAGTTCTTC. It codes for CASSLAASRLAGGHNEQFF.

The V and J genes are TRBV10-3 and TRBJ2-2, with TRBD1 as a possible D gene (6 bases). V was trimmed by 2 bases and J by 7 bases, leaving 14 bases between them. The CDR3 spans 15 residues. The germline V gene encodes CDR1 ENHRY and CDR2 SYGVKD. The CDR3 here is CAISEPDRFGGELFF. The CDR3 DNA reads as TGTGCCATCAGTGAGCCTGACAGGTTTGGCGGGGAGCTGTTTTTT.

This chain connects TRBV5-1 to TRBJ1-1, with 8 bases fitting TRBD1. CDR1 is SGHRS, CDR2 YFSETQ, per germline. The CDR3 runs 15 residues. V gave up 1 base and J gave up 7 bases; unmatched junction bases: 9. This chain's CDR3 is CASSLTAQGAGEAFF. The CDR3 DNA follows: TGCGCCAGCAGCTTGACCGCTCAGGGGGCTGGTGAAGCTTTCTTT.

V is TRBV7-2 and J is TRBJ1-3, with D maybe TRBD1 (6 bases). The V gene's germline CDR1 is SGHTA and CDR2 FQGNSA. The V end was cut by 5 bases, the J end by 4 bases, with 12 bases between. This CDR3 is 14 amino acids long. The CDR3 loop is CASSHLTGGNTIYF. As DNA, the CDR3 is TGTGCCAGCAGCCATCTTACAGGGGGAAACACCATATATTTT.

The CDR3 nucleotides are TGTGCCAGCAGCGAAAGACAGAAGAACACTGAAGCTTTCTTT. Its translation is CASSERQKNTEAFF. The V and J genes are TRBV11-2 and TRBJ1-1; D might be TRBD1 (5 bases). There are 14 residues in the CDR3. V was cut by 5 bases and J by 1 base, with 11 bases left in between. CDR1 is SGHAT and CDR2 is FQNNGV in the germline V gene.

This clone has just one count. The chain combines TRBV5-1 with TRBJ1-1; 7 positions match TRBD1. V shed 4 bases, J shed 6 bases, and the junction held 12 bases outside the gene matches. The CDR3 extends over 15 amino acids. Per germline, CDR1 SGHRS and CDR2 YFSETQ. This chain's CDR3 is CASSLAGGGRSEAFF. The CDR3 nucleotides are TGCGCCAGCAGCCTTGCAGGAGGGGGCAGGTCTGAAGCTTTCTTT.

The chain has TRBV9 and TRBJ2-7; the match to TRBD1 covers 8 bases. This CDR3 is 13 amino acids long. Trimming took 3 bases from V and 5 from J; bases not matched to a gene: 4. Per germline, CDR1 SGDLS and CDR2 YYNGEE. CDR3 protein: CASSGRTGNEQYF. In nucleotides, the CDR3 is TGTGCCAGCAGCGGCCGGACAGGGAACGAGCAGTACTTC. The full variable domain, in which reference TRBV9 and TRBJ2-7 provide the parts outside the CDR3, is DSGVTQTPKHLITATGQRVTLRCSPRSGDLSVYWYQQSLDQGLQFLIQYYNGEERAKGNILERFSAQQFPDLHSELNLSSLELGDSALYFCASSGRTGNEQYFGPGTRLTVT.

CDR3 sequence (DNA): TGTGCCAGCACCTCTGACACTCCAGGAAATGGCTACACCTTC. Residues: CASTSDTPGNGYTF. J is TRBJ1-2 and V is TRBV11-2; D gene uncertain. CDR1 and CDR2 from the germline V gene are SGHAT and FQNNGV. The CDR3 runs to 14 residues. With 7 bases removed from V and 6 bases from J, the gap between germline ends came to 18 bases.

The chain combines TRBV9 with TRBJ2-6; D gene unclear. The ends were cut back, 3 bases at V and 0 bases at J, with 7 bases in the middle. Germline V gene lookup returns CDR1 SGDLS and CDR2 YYNGEE. This CDR3 is 15 amino acids long. The CDR3 DNA follows: TGTGCCAGCAGCGGCAGTTCCTCTGGGGCCAACGTCCTGACTTTC. Translating it yields CASSGSSSGANVLTF.